One sample yielded the 31 T cell receptor beta chains listed below, sequenced in a study of low-dose radiotherapy and immunotherapy resistance in tumors. TRAV- and TRBV-specific primers, spanning alpha and beta chains, primed first-strand cDNA. With a constant-region primer and a V-primer adapter, TCRs were subjected to approximately 21 PCR cycles of amplification. MiXCR was run by TCRdb on the reads, yielding one entry per CDR3 protein. This table has tens of thousands of distinct CDR3 sequences, 9.4% appearing once. Time point given: before trial treatment. This specimen consisted of PBMCs, obtained before treatment. These receptors came from a male donor with prostate cancer.

A remark on this clonotype: A single base is all that separates this from a far larger clone, so a read error is likely. The CDR3 does not end in the conserved phenylalanine or tryptophan, so this is likely a read error. The chain is built from TRBV13 and TRBJ2-7, with D perhaps TRBD1 (5 bases). The germline gives CDR1 PRHDT, CDR2 FYEKMQ (reference sequence). Trimming removed 3 bases from V and 4 bases from J, with 13 bases in between. The CDR3 length is 14 residues. CDR3 in amino acids: CASSLTRGSYEQYL. CDR3 DNA sequence: TGTGCCAGCAGCTTGACAAGGGGCTCGTACGAGCAGTACCTC.

This clonotype was seen at least ten times. The rearrangement joins TRBV28 to TRBJ1-1, with D unclear. Germline CDR1 and CDR2: MDHEN and SYDVKM. The CDR3 has 10 amino acids. Trimming pared 3 bases from V and 12 bases from J, leaving 8 bases between. This CDR3 reads CASSFRVTFF. CDR3 DNA sequence: TGTGCCAGCAGTTTTCGGGTGACTTTCTTT.

This clonotype was detected ten times or more. The CDR3 DNA sequence: TGTGCCAGCAACAAAGCCCAGGGACAGGGGTTTGGCGGGGAGCTGTTTTTT. Translated: CASNKAQGQGFGGELFF. V is TRBV7-2 and J is TRBJ2-2; 10 nucleotides line up with TRBD1. With V trimmed by 7 bases and J by 7 bases, 15 bases remained unmatched. CDR3 length equals 17 residues. Germline V gene data show CDR1 as SGHTA and CDR2 as FQGNSA.

This clonotype came up many times. This chain joins TRBV28 and TRBJ2-2; TRBD2 aligns across 10 bases. This CDR3 has 15 residues. V dropped 6 bases and J dropped 0; count of bases not matched to a gene: 1. Germline CDR1 is MDHEN and CDR2 is SYDVKM. The CDR3 DNA is TGTGCCAGCAGAGCGGGAGGGACGAACACCGGGGAGCTGTTTTTT. Residues: CASRAGGTNTGELFF.

This clonotype has ten or more counts. V and J are TRBV9 and TRBJ2-7; TRBD2 might be the D (5 bases). Trimming removed 0 bases from V and 2 bases from J, with 12 bases in between. This CDR3 comprises 15 residues. Germline V gene lookup returns CDR1 SGDLS and CDR2 YYNGEE. The CDR3 loop is CASSVAPGYAYEQYF. The CDR3 DNA reads as TGTGCCAGCAGCGTAGCTCCGGGGTACGCCTACGAGCAGTACTTC.

This clonotype was observed a handful of times. The V gene is TRBV9, the J gene TRBJ2-1, with 7 bases fitting TRBD2. The junction had 3 bases not matched to a gene; V was cut back by 3 bases and J by 0 bases. There are 15 residues in the CDR3. The germline CDR1 and CDR2 sequences are SGDLS and YYNGEE. CDR3 coding DNA: TGTGCCAGCAGCGCCGGACTAGACTCCTACAATGAGCAGTTCTTC. Translated: CASSAGLDSYNEQFF. Combining the CDR3 with reference TRBV9 and TRBJ2-1 gives the whole variable domain DSGVTQTPKHLITATGQRVTLRCSPRSGDLSVYWYQQSLDQGLQFLIQYYNGEERAKGNILERFSAQQFPDLHSELNLSSLELGDSALYFCASSAGLDSYNEQFFGPGTRLTVL.

This clonotype was seen ten or more times. The V and J genes are TRBV20-1 and TRBJ2-3; TRBD2 agrees at 10 bases. The length of the CDR3 is 15 residues. Trimming at V came to 6 bases and at J to 6 bases, leaving 12 bases not matched to a gene. The germline gives CDR1 DFQATT, CDR2 SNEGSKA (reference sequence). The CDR3 sequence is CSARRTSGIGDTQYF. Here the CDR3 DNA reads TGCAGTGCCCGACGAACTAGCGGGATTGGGGATACGCAGTATTTT.

This clonotype was recorded many times. V and J are TRBV27 and TRBJ2-2, with D possibly TRBD2 on 5 matching bases. Germline V CDR1 and CDR2: MNHEY, SMNVEV (reference sequence). The CDR3 extends over 14 amino acids. V dropped 6 bases and J dropped 0 bases, with 8 bases sitting between them. The CDR3 here is CASRRAANTGELFF. In DNA form, the CDR3 reads TGTGCCAGCAGACGAGCGGCGAACACCGGGGAGCTGTTTTTT.

Many counts were recorded for this clonotype. V is TRBV20-1 and J is TRBJ2-5; 8 bases fit TRBD1. The CDR3 sequence is 16 residues long. Germline CDR1 is DFQATT and CDR2 is SNEGSKA (reference sequence). Trimming at V came to 6 bases and at J to 2 bases, leaving 14 bases not matched to a gene. CDR3 protein: CSAEESGGVKQETQYF. CDR3 coding DNA: TGCAGTGCAGAAGAATCAGGGGGCGTAAAACAAGAGACCCAGTACTTC.

This clonotype has ten or more counts. The genes are TRBV12-3 or TRBV12-4 and TRBJ1-1; D unresolved. This CDR3 is built from 11 residues. V shed 6 bases and J shed 10 bases, with 12 bases lying between them. CDR3 residues: CASSSGLGAFF. The CDR3 DNA reads as TGTGCCAGCAGCTCGGGGTTGGGAGCTTTCTTT.

At least ten counts were recorded for this clonotype. The chain combines TRBV28 with TRBJ2-4; tentatively, D is TRBD1 or TRBD2 (7 bases each). CDR1 is MDHEN, CDR2 SYDVKM, per germline. CDR3 length: 17 residues. V lost 8 bases, J lost 9 bases, and 29 bases lay in between. CDR3 sequence: CASSRRKGGQGGGIQYF. The CDR3 DNA follows: TGTGCCAGCTCCCGGAGGAAGGGCGGCCAGGGGGGGGGCATTCAGTACTTC.

This clonotype was recorded many times. The chain uses TRBV29-1 and TRBJ2-2; 11 bases align to TRBD1. Germline V gene sequence: CDR1 SQVTM, CDR2 ANQGSEA. The CDR3 contains 15 residues. Unmatched junction bases numbered 5, after V lost 4 bases and J lost 4 bases. The CDR3 loop is CSVALGTGGTGELFF. The CDR3 DNA reads TGCAGCGTTGCCTTAGGGACAGGGGGCACCGGGGAGCTGTTTTTT.

This clonotype showed up many times. The chain uses TRBV28 and TRBJ1-1; D remains unclear. The ends were cut back, 5 bases at V and 7 bases at J, with 11 bases in the middle. This CDR3 has 12 amino acids. The germline V gene has CDR1 MDHEN and CDR2 SYDVKM. Here the CDR3 reads CASSRQQFEAFF. CDR3 nucleotides: TGTGCCAGCAGTAGACAACAGTTTGAAGCTTTCTTT.

This clonotype has ten or more counts. The chain employs TRBV20-1 and TRBJ2-7, with 7 bases lining up with TRBD2. The germline V gene has CDR1 DFQATT and CDR2 SNEGSKA (reference sequence). V gave up 0 bases and J gave up 1 base; unmatched junction bases: 15. The length of the CDR3 is 18 residues. CDR3 bases: TGCAGTGCTAGAGATTGGTTTACGGGGGGTAAGGATTCCTACGAGCAGTACTTC. Translation gives CSARDWFTGGKDSYEQYF.

This clonotype showed up just once. This sequence joins TRBV7-2 and TRBJ2-3, with D possibly being TRBD1 (5 bases). The length of the CDR3 is 18 residues. Germline V gene lookup returns CDR1 SGHTA and CDR2 FQGNSA. V dropped 2 bases and J dropped 5 bases, with 23 bases sitting between them. In DNA form, the CDR3 reads TGTGCCAGCAGCTTAAACCCCCAGGGTATCAATTTCGGAGATACGCAGTATTTT. Translation gives CASSLNPQGINFGDTQYF.

This clonotype appeared many times. The V call is TRBV30, the J call TRBJ2-7; maybe TRBD2 (7 bases). This CDR3 spans 14 amino acids. V was clipped by 3 bases and J by 0 bases, with 12 bases between them. Per the germline V gene, CDR1 is GTSNPN and CDR2 is SVGIG (reference sequence). In nucleotides, the CDR3 is TGTGCCTGGAGGACAGGCGGGGGCTCCTACGAGCAGTACTTC. This gives the protein CAWRTGGGSYEQYF.

This clonotype was seen repeatedly, ten times or more. V and J are TRBV6-2 or TRBV6-3 and TRBJ2-1; D unclear. From germline, CDR1 is MNHEY and CDR2 SVGEGT. The CDR3 has 14 amino acids. Trimming pared 2 bases from V and 8 bases from J, leaving 13 bases between. The CDR3 reads CASSYLLGLDEQFF. In DNA, the CDR3 is TGTGCCAGCAGTTACCTTTTAGGGTTGGATGAGCAGTTCTTC.

Remarks on this clonotype: A far larger clone is one base from this, pointing to a likely read error. The V gene is TRBV9, the J gene TRBJ2-1, with TRBD2 identical over 9 bases. CDR3 size: 15 residues. J lost 10 bases, V lost 0 bases, and 8 bases had no gene match. Germline V gene lookup returns CDR1 SGDLS and CDR2 YYNGEE. The CDR3 nucleotides are TGTGCCAGCAGCGTAGAGGTAGCGGGAGCCTACGAGCAGTTCTTC. This codes for CASSVEVAGAYEQFF.

This clonotype was detected ten times or more. The chain uses TRBV5-1 and TRBJ2-7; TRBD2 aligns across 7 bases. CDR3 length: 14 amino acids. Unmatched junction bases numbered 6, after V lost 0 bases and J lost 6 bases. Germline V gives CDR1 SGHRS, CDR2 YFSETQ. Written as DNA, the CDR3 is TGCGCCAGCAGCTTGGCGCGGGAGCCGGGCGAGCAGTACTTC. This gives the protein CASSLAREPGEQYF.

In the case of this clonotype: One base separates it from a far larger clone, so it is likely a read error. The chain employs TRBV3-1 and TRBJ2-7; no definite D call. V was pared by 10 bases and J by 7 bases, with 14 bases between. The CDR3 sequence is 11 residues long. From germline, CDR1 is LGHDT and CDR2 YNNKEL (reference sequence). Here the CDR3 reads CATQRYNEQYF. CDR3 DNA sequence: TGTGCCACCCAGAGGTACAATGAGCAGTACTTC.

As concerns this clonotype: It is unclear where the CDR3 begins or ends on the DNA, so no DNA is shown, and the CDR3 is as TCRdb lists it. The chain is built from TRBV19 and TRBJ2-2; the D segment call TRBD1 is taken from the table without a DNA check. The CDR3 length is 16 residues, termini included. Germline-derived CDR1 and CDR2 are LNHDA and SQIVND (reference sequence). CDR3 sequence reads: CASTQRQGRTGELFFF.

This clonotype was counted many times. CDR3 sequence reads: CASSLGGTVPGANVLTF. CDR3 DNA sequence: TGTGCCAGCAGCTTAGGGGGGACAGTTCCTGGGGCCAACGTCCTGACTTTC. The chain joins TRBV7-2 to TRBJ2-6, with TRBD1 identical over 7 bases. This CDR3 contains 17 residues. V was clipped by 1 base and J by 2 bases; unmatched bases: 5. Per germline, CDR1 SGHTA and CDR2 FQGNSA.

This clonotype was seen many times. The chain recombines TRBV20-1 with TRBJ2-1; D is ambiguous. The ends were cut back, 3 bases at V and 12 bases at J, with 9 bases in the middle. Germline-derived CDR1 and CDR2 are DFQATT and SNEGSKA (reference sequence). This CDR3 is built from 10 residues. The CDR3 loop reads CSARGDLQFF. CDR3 in DNA: TGCAGTGCTAGGGGTGACCTGCAGTTCTTC.

There are many counts of this clonotype. The rearrangement uses TRBV7-2 and TRBJ2-1, with D maybe TRBD2 (5 bases). Germline V gene lookup returns CDR1 SGHTA and CDR2 FQGNSA. This CDR3 is built from 13 residues. Trimming removed 4 bases from V and 9 bases from J, with 13 bases in between. The CDR3 reads CASSYDRGLEQFF. In nucleotides, the CDR3 is TGTGCCAGCAGCTACGACCGAGGGCTTGAGCAGTTCTTC. The complete variable domain, with remaining parts taken from reference TRBV7-2 and TRBJ2-1, reads GAGVSQSPSNKVTEKGKDVELRCDPISGHTALYWYRQSLGQGLEFLIYFQGNSAPDKSGLPSDRFSAERTGGSVSTLTIQRTQQEDSAVYLCASSYDRGLEQFFGPGTRLTVL.

This clonotype was recorded many times. The chain employs TRBV28 and TRBJ2-7; D may correspond to TRBD1 or TRBD2 (5 bases each). Germline CDR1 is MDHEN and CDR2 is SYDVKM. V lost 7 bases and J 3 bases, leaving 16 bases between the germline ends. This CDR3 contains 14 residues. CDR3 nucleotide sequence: TGTGCCAGCAAAATAGGGACGGCCGACTACGAGCAGTACTTC. Its translation is CASKIGTADYEQYF.

Ten or more counts support this clonotype. The chain recombines TRBV7-9 with TRBJ2-3; D gene ambiguous. V lost 5 bases and J lost 5, with 11 bases in between. Germline CDR1 reads SEHNR; CDR2 reads FQNEAQ (reference sequence). This CDR3 is 13 amino acids long. The CDR3 DNA sequence: TGTGCCAGCAGCACCCGTCAGATAGATACGCAGTATTTT. This translates into CASSTRQIDTQYF.

Many counts were recorded for this clonotype. The junction differs from germline at one of its ends, possibly a read error. The gene calls are TRBV2 and TRBJ2-1; 9 bases are shared with TRBD2. This CDR3 contains 15 residues. Germline V lookup: CDR1 SNHLY, CDR2 FYNNEI. CDR3 DNA sequence: TGTGCCAGCAGCGAAGCGGGAGGAACCTACAATGAGCAGTTCTTC. Translation: CASSEAGGTYNEQFF.

As for this clonotype: A read error may be the cause here, since a much bigger clone is one base away. J is TRBJ2-7 and V is TRBV20-1, with 10 nucleotides matching TRBD1. The CDR3 totals 13 residues. V was clipped by 6 bases and J by 1 base; unmatched bases: 3. CDR1 and CDR2 from the germline V gene are DFQATT and SNEGSKA (reference sequence). For the CDR3, the DNA is TGCAGTGCCAGGACAGGGGGGTCCTACGAGCAGTACTTC. This codes for CSARTGGSYEQYF.

The sample holds many counts of this clonotype. The chain recombines TRBV27 with TRBJ1-1; TRBD1 matches at 7 bases. After removal of 0 bases from V and 2 bases from J, the junction contained 9 bases not matched to a gene. Per the germline V gene, CDR1 is MNHEY and CDR2 is SMNVEV (reference sequence). This CDR3 has 17 amino acids. CDR3 amino acids: CASSLSILRQGNTEAFF. In nucleotides, the CDR3 is TGTGCCAGCAGTTTATCGATCCTTAGACAGGGTAACACTGAAGCTTTCTTT.

In this sample, this clonotype turned up many times. The chain uses TRBV12-3 or TRBV12-4 and TRBJ2-2, with D unclear. V was trimmed by 1 base and J by 5 bases, leaving 5 bases between them. The CDR3 covers 13 residues. The CDR3 here is CASSLVLTGELFF. The CDR3 DNA follows: TGTGCCAGCAGTTTAGTACTGACCGGGGAGCTGTTTTTT.

This clonotype occurred many times. The rearrangement uses TRBV3-1 and TRBJ2-3, with 10 nucleotides matching TRBD2. This CDR3 has 17 residues. The V gene end was trimmed by 2 bases and the J gene end by 2 bases; junction bases not matched to a gene: 7. Germline V gene lookup returns CDR1 LGHDT and CDR2 YNNKEL (reference sequence). CDR3 in amino acids: CASSQLSSGRPTDTQYF. The CDR3 nucleotides read TGTGCCAGCAGCCAACTTAGTAGCGGGAGGCCCACAGATACGCAGTATTTT.